Listed below are T cell receptor beta chains from one sample, sequenced in a study of T cell repertoires in cytomegalovirus infection. One entry per CDR3 protein, called by TCRdb with MiXCR from the reads. This sample yields hundreds of thousands of distinct CDR3 sequences, of which approximately 31% are seen a single time; roughly an eighth belongs to the top ten. Antigens of these TCRs are unknown. The sample in question was cultured CD8+ T cells from PBMCs, obtained from culture after CMV antigen stimulation. Receptors originate from a human donor in good health (CMV status not recorded). Some clones in this sample may be carry-over from other donors' samples. The CDR3 runs from the conserved cysteine through the conserved F or W. Each record gives: D gene, V gene, J gene, clone size, CDR3 DNA, CDR3 protein. D genes are given only for firm matches. The size entry is marked missing in some rows and otherwise reads once, few, many or a size class.

D gene: .; V gene: TRBV12-3/TRBV12-4; J gene: TRBJ2-3; clone size: .; CDR3 DNA: TGTGCCAGCAGTTTAGGTTCTTACGGGCGCACAGATACGCAGTATTTT; CDR3 protein: CASSLGSYGRTDTQYF
D gene: TRBD1; V gene: TRBV20-1; J gene: TRBJ2-1; clone size: .; CDR3 DNA: TGCAGTGTGTCCGGGACAGGGGTGAATGAGCAGTTCTTC; CDR3 protein: CSVSGTGVNEQFF
D gene: .; V gene: TRBV27; J gene: TRBJ1-4; clone size: .; CDR3 DNA: TGTGCCAGCAGTTTTGCCAAAGGTGAAAAACTGTTTTTT; CDR3 protein: CASSFAKGEKLFF
D gene: .; V gene: TRBV6-4; J gene: TRBJ2-7; clone size: .; CDR3 DNA: TGTGCCAGCAGTTCTCTAGGGGCAGGGATGGACTACGAGCAGTACTTC; CDR3 protein: CASSSLGAGMDYEQYF
D gene: .; V gene: TRBV7-3; J gene: TRBJ2-1; clone size: few; CDR3 DNA: TGTGCCAGCAGCGTCCGGTGGGATGAGCAGTTCTTC; CDR3 protein: CASSVRWDEQFF
D gene: .; V gene: TRBV28; J gene: TRBJ1-2; clone size: .; CDR3 DNA: TGTGCCAGCAGTAACAGGGGCTACACCTTC; CDR3 protein: CASSNRGYTF
D gene: TRBD1; V gene: TRBV27; J gene: TRBJ2-4; clone size: few; CDR3 DNA: TGTGCCAGCAGGCGGACAGGGAGAGACATTCAGTACTTC; CDR3 protein: CASRRTGRDIQYF
D gene: .; V gene: TRBV28; J gene: TRBJ2-3; clone size: .; CDR3 DNA: TGTGTCAGTGAAAAGGGGGGGCGTTACGCAGATACGCAGTATTTT; CDR3 protein: CVSEKGGRYADTQYF
D gene: TRBD1; V gene: TRBV5-6; J gene: TRBJ1-1; clone size: few; CDR3 DNA: TGTGCCAGCAGCTCCTGGACAGGGCGGGACACTGAAGCTTTCTTT; CDR3 protein: CASSSWTGRDTEAFF
D gene: TRBD1; V gene: TRBV10-3; J gene: TRBJ2-7; clone size: .; CDR3 DNA: TGTGCCATCCTCCGGGACAGCTCCTACGAGCAGTACTTC; CDR3 protein: CAILRDSSYEQYF
D gene: .; V gene: TRBV6-2/TRBV6-3; J gene: TRBJ1-2; clone size: few; CDR3 DNA: TGTGCCAGCAGTTACCCGCATCGGACCTTGGTGGATGGCTACACCTTC; CDR3 protein: CASSYPHRTLVDGYTF
D gene: TRBD1; V gene: TRBV2; J gene: TRBJ1-2; clone size: few; CDR3 DNA: TGTGCCAGCAGTCCATCGGACAGGGGTCCCTATGGCTACACCTTC; CDR3 protein: CASSPSDRGPYGYTF
D gene: .; V gene: TRBV12-5; J gene: TRBJ2-3; clone size: .; CDR3 DNA: TGTGCTAGTGGTCTGTACTCTCCAGATACGCAGTATTTT; CDR3 protein: CASGLYSPDTQYF
D gene: .; V gene: TRBV5-4; J gene: TRBJ1-1; clone size: few; CDR3 DNA: TGTGCCAGCAGCTTGGACAAGGACCTTATGAACACTGAAGCTTTCTTT; CDR3 protein: CASSLDKDLMNTEAFF
D gene: TRBD1; V gene: TRBV2; J gene: TRBJ1-2; clone size: .; CDR3 DNA: TGTGCCAGCAGTTGGACAGGCAATAACTATGGCTACACCTTC; CDR3 protein: CASSWTGNNYGYTF
D gene: .; V gene: TRBV7-4; J gene: TRBJ2-7; clone size: .; CDR3 DNA: TGTGCCAGCAGCTCAAATACAGGGGGGGAGGCCTACGAGCAGTACTTC; CDR3 protein: CASSSNTGGEAYEQYF
D gene: .; V gene: TRBV7-6; J gene: TRBJ2-1; clone size: few; CDR3 DNA: TGTGCCAGCAGCATCGGACTGATTAATGAGCAGTTCTTC; CDR3 protein: CASSIGLINEQFF
D gene: .; V gene: TRBV13; J gene: TRBJ2-2; clone size: .; CDR3 DNA: TGTGCCAGCGGGACGGGCACGCTCGAGAACACCGGGGAGCTGTTTTTT; CDR3 protein: CASGTGTLENTGELFF
D gene: .; V gene: TRBV4-1; J gene: TRBJ1-2; clone size: .; CDR3 DNA: TGCGCCAGCAGCCAAAGAACCGCCGTGCCGGATGGCTACACCTTC; CDR3 protein: CASSQRTAVPDGYTF
D gene: .; V gene: TRBV27; J gene: TRBJ1-1; clone size: few; CDR3 DNA: TGTGCCAGCAATTCTTGGTACACGAACACTGAAGCTTTCTTT; CDR3 protein: CASNSWYTNTEAFF
D gene: TRBD1; V gene: TRBV7-6; J gene: TRBJ2-2; clone size: many; CDR3 DNA: TGTGCCAGCAGCTTAGGGAAGGGACAGGGGAACCCCGGGGAGCTGTTTTTT; CDR3 protein: CASSLGKGQGNPGELFF
D gene: TRBD2; V gene: TRBV6-5; J gene: TRBJ2-1; clone size: .; CDR3 DNA: TGTGCCAGCAGTCCGCCGGGACTAGCCTCGAGAAATGAGCAGTTCTTC; CDR3 protein: CASSPPGLASRNEQFF
D gene: TRBD2; V gene: TRBV7-4; J gene: TRBJ2-3; clone size: .; CDR3 DNA: TGTGTCAGCACCGCGGGGGTTTTTAGCACAGATACGCAGTATTTT; CDR3 protein: CVSTAGVFSTDTQYF
D gene: TRBD2; V gene: TRBV11-1; J gene: TRBJ2-7; clone size: .; CDR3 DNA: TGTGCCAGCAGCTTAGTTGGCGGGAGCTCCTACGAGCAGTACTTC; CDR3 protein: CASSLVGGSSYEQYF
D gene: .; V gene: TRBV25-1; J gene: TRBJ1-1; clone size: many; CDR3 DNA: TGTGCCAGCAGTGAATATTTCCCCCAGTTATCAGACACTGAAGCTTTCTTT; CDR3 protein: CASSEYFPQLSDTEAFF